A single sample gave rise to the 30 T cell receptor beta chains below, sequenced in a study of T cell repertoires and HLA-DP antigens. Antigen specificity for these receptors is unknown. Using immunoSEQ multiplex PCR, the repertoire was profiled, and TCRdb retains in-frame clones only, with some absent. The data show approximately 90,000 clones, roughly nine tenths seen once. The source material was CD4+ T cells from PBMCs. These receptors originate from a man aged 45 to 65 in good health and CMV-seronegative.

This clone was picked up a small number of times. This sequence joins TRBV20-1 and TRBJ1-2; D is unresolved. V lost 1 base, J lost 3 bases, and 3 bases lay in between. Germline V gives CDR1 DFQATT, CDR2 SNEGSKA (reference sequence). The CDR3 has 11 residues. CDR3 coding DNA: TGCAGTGCTAGAGGGGACTATGGCTACACCTTC. This codes for CSARGDYGYTF.

This clone was seen only once. This chain connects TRBV5-1 to TRBJ1-1, with unresolved D. The CDR3 spans 12 residues. The V gene lost 4 bases and the J gene lost 0 bases, with 4 bases spanning the gap. Germline assignment: CDR1 SGHRS and CDR2 YFSETQ. The CDR3 region is CASSAMNTEAFF. The CDR3 DNA follows: TGCGCCAGCAGCGCGATGAACACTGAAGCTTTCTTT.

This sequence joins TRBV19 and TRBJ1-1; possible D gene TRBD1, 5 bases. The V end lost 3 bases, the J end lost 7 bases, and 12 bases lay between the germline ends. This CDR3 comprises 13 residues. Germline CDR1 reads LNHDA; CDR2 reads SQIVND (reference sequence). The chain's CDR3 is CASSISGRSEAFF. The CDR3 DNA sequence: TGTGCCAGTAGTATCTCGGGGCGGAGTGAAGCTTTCTTT.

This chain links TRBV7-3 with TRBJ1-1, with D perhaps matching TRBD1 (5 bases). V was cut by 2 bases and J by 6 bases, with 10 bases left in between. Germline loops: CDR1 SGHTA, CDR2 FQGTGA. CDR3 size: 13 residues. Written as DNA, the CDR3 is TGTGCCAGCAGCTTATTGCGGGGGGCTGAAGCTTTCTTT. Translating it yields CASSLLRGAEAFF.

The V gene is TRBV19, the J gene TRBJ1-5; D remains ambiguous. The germline V gene encodes CDR1 LNHDA and CDR2 SQIVND (reference sequence). V lost 8 bases and J lost 0, with 20 bases in between. The CDR3 sequence is 17 residues long. The CDR3: CASHPSGSGVSNQPQHF. The CDR3 DNA reads TGTGCCAGTCACCCCTCCGGGTCGGGAGTTAGCAATCAGCCCCAGCATTTT.

This chain links TRBV19 with TRBJ2-6; D uncertain. There are 15 residues in the CDR3. Looked up from germline, CDR1 is LNHDA and CDR2 is SQIVND (reference sequence). V dropped 2 bases and J dropped 0 bases, with 5 bases sitting between them. The CDR3 spells CASSIIRSGANVLTF. CDR3 bases: TGTGCCAGTAGTATAATTCGCTCTGGGGCCAACGTCCTGACTTTC.

There are a few counts of this clone. The chain couples TRBV5-1 to TRBJ2-7; no firm D call. From germline, CDR1 is SGHRS and CDR2 YFSETQ. The CDR3 totals 14 residues. V gave up 0 bases and J gave up 0 bases, with 7 bases separating them. For the CDR3, the DNA is TGCGCCAGCAGCTTGGGCGGTAACTCCTACGAGCAGTACTTC. Translating gives CASSLGGNSYEQYF. The variable domain in full, with the rest retrieved from reference TRBV5-1 and TRBJ2-7, is KAGVTQTPRYLIKTRGQQVTLSCSPISGHRSVSWYQQTPGQGLQFLFEYFSETQRNKGNFPGRFSGRQFSNSRSEMNVSTLELGDSALYLCASSLGGNSYEQYFGPGTRLTVT.

The chain has TRBV6-5 and TRBJ1-2; a possible D gene is TRBD1 (6 bases). V was pared by 6 bases and J by 3 bases, with 11 bases between. The CDR3 runs to 13 residues. Per germline, CDR1 MNHEY and CDR2 SVGAGI. Here the CDR3 reads CASRRDTDYGYTF. CDR3 DNA: TGTGCCAGCAGGCGGGACACAGACTATGGCTACACCTTC.

The chain has TRBV9 and TRBJ1-1; 8 nucleotides line up with TRBD1. This CDR3 contains 14 residues. Germline V gives CDR1 SGDLS, CDR2 YYNGEE. V lost 4 bases, J lost 7 bases, and 9 bases stayed unmatched. For the CDR3, the DNA is TGTGCCAGCAGCTTCCAGACAGGGGATAATGAAGCTTTCTTT. Amino acids: CASSFQTGDNEAFF.

This sequence joins TRBV15 and TRBJ2-4, with 9 positions matching TRBD1. Per the germline V gene, CDR1 is LNHNV and CDR2 is YYDKDF (reference sequence). The V gene end was trimmed by 0 bases and the J gene end by 0 bases; junction bases not matched to a gene: 12. The CDR3 has 20 residues. DNA for the CDR3: TGTGCCACCAGCAGAGATAGCTGGACAGGGGCCTCAATAGCCAAAAACATTCAGTACTTC. Protein sequence: CATSRDSWTGASIAKNIQYF.

V and J are TRBV4-1 and TRBJ1-2, with D perhaps TRBD1 (5 bases). CDR3 length: 15 residues. Germline V lookup: CDR1 MGHRA, CDR2 YSYEKL. The V and J ends lost 2 bases and 3 bases respectively, with 13 bases between them. This chain's CDR3 is CASSQLGHRDYGYTF. The CDR3 DNA follows: TGCGCCAGCAGCCAACTCGGACACCGAGACTATGGCTACACCTTC.

V gene TRBV19 combines with J gene TRBJ1-3, with D tentatively TRBD1 (6 bases). Looked up from germline, CDR1 is LNHDA and CDR2 is SQIVND (reference sequence). V was cut by 5 bases and J by 0 bases, with 14 bases left in between. The CDR3 is 16 residues long. The CDR3 nucleotides read TGTGCCAGTAGTTCGAGACAGGCGGTCTCTGGAAACACCATATATTTT. Translated, it gives CASSSRQAVSGNTIYF.

The chain carries TRBV5-4 and TRBJ2-6, with 9 bases that match TRBD2. Germline lookup yields CDR1 SGHNT and CDR2 YYREEE (reference sequence). After removal of 3 bases from V and 0 bases from J, the junction contained 4 bases not matched to a gene. This CDR3 is built from 17 residues. The DNA of the CDR3 is TGTGCCAGCAGCTACCTAGCGGGACGCTCTGGGGCCAACGTCCTGACTTTC. It yields the protein CASSYLAGRSGANVLTF.

The V gene is TRBV11-2, the J gene TRBJ2-2; D assignment may be TRBD1 or TRBD2 (7 bases each). V lost 10 bases and J 1 base, leaving 13 bases between the germline ends. In germline, CDR1 is SGHAT, CDR2 FQNNGV. The CDR3 loop spans 14 amino acids. The CDR3 here is CATQGGRNTGELFF. CDR3 sequence (DNA): TGTGCCACCCAGGGGGGGAGGAACACCGGGGAGCTGTTTTTT.

The rearrangement uses TRBV29-1 and TRBJ1-2; no clear D gene. V was shortened by 4 bases and J by 8 bases, with 14 bases between the two germline ends. Germline V lookup: CDR1 SQVTM, CDR2 ANQGSEA. CDR3 length equals 12 residues. CDR3 region: CSVGKSDGGYTF. The CDR3 coding sequence is TGCAGCGTTGGCAAAAGCGATGGGGGCTACACCTTC.

The chain couples TRBV5-1 to TRBJ1-4; perhaps TRBD1 as D (6 bases). Germline V gene lookup returns CDR1 SGHRS and CDR2 YFSETQ. The CDR3 runs to 15 residues. Trimming shortened V by 4 bases and J by 8 bases, and 18 bases separated the two germline ends. The DNA for the CDR3 is TGCGCCAGCAGCCCAGCTCTGGGGCAGGGGGAAAAACTGTTTTTT. Its protein is CASSPALGQGEKLFF. The whole variable domain, filled in from reference TRBV5-1 and TRBJ1-4, reads KAGVTQTPRYLIKTRGQQVTLSCSPISGHRSVSWYQQTPGQGLQFLFEYFSETQRNKGNFPGRFSGRQFSNSRSEMNVSTLELGDSALYLCASSPALGQGEKLFFGSGTQLSVL.

This clone was seen a few times. V is TRBV11-3 and J is TRBJ2-1; no firm D call. CDR3 size: 13 residues. Per the germline V gene, CDR1 is SGHNT and CDR2 is YENEEA. V lost 5 bases, J lost 4 bases, and 9 bases lay in between. The CDR3 DNA reads as TGTGCCAGCAGCCCTGGGCCTTACAATGAGCAGTTCTTC. Residues: CASSPGPYNEQFF.

The gene calls are TRBV10-3 and TRBJ2-7, with D possibly TRBD2 on 5 matching bases. The CDR3 runs to 12 residues. Trimming took off 6 bases at V and 1 base at J, with 7 bases between the two ends. Germline CDR1 ENHRY, CDR2 SYGVKD. CDR3 coding DNA: TGTGCCATCAGCGGGGTGTCCTACGAGCAGTACTTC. This sequence encodes CAISGVSYEQYF.

The V and J genes are TRBV19 and TRBJ1-1; 7 bases align to TRBD1. The V gene's germline CDR1 is LNHDA and CDR2 SQIVND (reference sequence). V shed 1 base and J 11 bases; nucleotides not matched to a gene: 7. The CDR3 covers 13 residues. The CDR3 nucleotides are TGTGCCAGTAGTATAGGGACAGGCGGTTGGGCTTTCTTT. This translates into CASSIGTGGWAFF.

The chain has TRBV7-3 and TRBJ2-1; TRBD1 aligns across 7 bases. The trim removed 3 bases at V and 5 bases at J, leaving 16 bases unmatched. CDR3 length: 18 amino acids. Germline V gene sequence: CDR1 SGHTA, CDR2 FQGTGA. The CDR3 sequence is CASSFLIRGGRSDNEQFF. The DNA for the CDR3 is TGTGCCAGCAGCTTTTTGATTCGAGGGGGCCGGTCGGACAATGAGCAGTTCTTC.

V is TRBV6-6 and J is TRBJ1-3; D gene unclear. Trimming took off 6 bases at V and 4 bases at J, with 10 bases between the two ends. In germline, CDR1 is MNHNY, CDR2 SVGAGI (reference sequence). This CDR3 region has 13 residues. This CDR3 reads CASSQRLGNTIYF. As DNA, the CDR3 is TGTGCCAGCAGCCAAAGACTGGGAAACACCATATATTTT.

The J gene is TRBJ1-2, the V gene TRBV10-1; 9 bases are shared with TRBD1. V trimming: 8 bases; J trimming: 8 bases; junction bases outside the gene matches: 3. CDR1 is WNHNN and CDR2 is SYGVQD in the germline V gene (reference sequence). The CDR3 totals 11 residues. CDR3 DNA: TGCGCCAGCGAGGACAGGGGAGGCTACACCTTC. The encoded protein is CASEDRGGYTF.

V is TRBV7-9 and J is TRBJ1-6; D unclear. Germline V gene data show CDR1 as SEHNR and CDR2 as FQNEAQ (reference sequence). V was shortened by 1 base and J by 10 bases, with 14 bases between the two germline ends. The CDR3 is 15 amino acids. CDR3 amino acids: CASSLGGRGESPLHF. CDR3 DNA sequence: TGTGCCAGCAGCTTAGGGGGTCGGGGTGAATCACCCCTCCACTTT. The full variable domain, in which reference TRBV7-9 and TRBJ1-6 provide the parts outside the CDR3, is DTGVSQNPRHKITKRGQNVTFRCDPISEHNRLYWYRQTLGQGPEFLTYFQNEAQLEKSRLLSDRFSAERPKGSFSTLEIQRTEQGDSAMYLCASSLGGRGESPLHFGNGTRLTVT.

This clone was observed a handful of times. The chain joins TRBV9 to TRBJ1-1, with D unclear. The CDR3 is 16 amino acids. Germline V gene sequence: CDR1 SGDLS, CDR2 YYNGEE. V lost 0 bases, J lost 1 base, and 13 bases lay in between. The CDR3 loop is CASSVDLSRPNTEAFF. The CDR3, as DNA: TGTGCCAGCAGCGTAGATCTGTCCAGACCGAACACTGAAGCTTTCTTT.

The rearrangement joins TRBV7-2 to TRBJ1-1, with 7 bases identical to TRBD1. CDR1 is SGHTA and CDR2 is FQGNSA in the germline V gene. There are 14 residues in the CDR3. With V trimmed by 5 bases and J by 1 base, 4 bases remained unmatched. The DNA of the CDR3 is TGTGCCAGCAGCCCGTCAGGGGGGAACACTGAAGCTTTCTTT. Translating gives CASSPSGGNTEAFF.

The CDR3 protein is CASSPGSVGANEKLFF. The CDR3 bases are TGTGCCAGCAGTCCCGGGTCGGTGGGAGCTAATGAAAAACTGTTTTTT. The chain links TRBV27 to TRBJ1-4; D is unresolved. Trimming took 5 bases from V and 3 from J, leaving 16 bases between them. CDR1 is MNHEY and CDR2 is SMNVEV in the germline V gene (reference sequence). The CDR3 is 16 residues long.

The chain joins TRBV25-1 to TRBJ1-1, with 9 bases matching TRBD1. V dropped 4 bases and J dropped 5; count of bases not matched to a gene: 11. Germline values: CDR1 MGHDK, CDR2 SYGVNS. CDR3 length equals 16 residues. In DNA form, the CDR3 reads TGTGCCAGCAGTGCGGGACAGGGTAGGGGCAAAACTGAAGCTTTCTTT. Its protein is CASSAGQGRGKTEAFF.

The chain combines TRBV7-8 with TRBJ2-7; D unresolved. V lost 4 bases and J 4 bases, leaving 5 bases between the germline ends. The germline CDR1 and CDR2 sequences are SGHVS and FQNEAQ. CDR3 length: 11 residues. The CDR3 nucleotides read TGTGCCAGCAGCTCTCAATACGAGCAGTACTTC. It is translated as CASSSQYEQYF.

The chain uses TRBV5-1 and TRBJ1-6; unclear D gene. The V end lost 0 bases, the J end lost 8 bases, and 6 bases lay between the germline ends. This CDR3 is 13 amino acids long. Germline V lookup: CDR1 SGHRS, CDR2 YFSETQ. CDR3 bases: TGCGCCAGCAGCTTGGCGGTTGATTCACCCCTCCACTTT. Translated: CASSLAVDSPLHF.

The chain has TRBV2 and TRBJ2-6; 7 bases agree with TRBD1. V was pared by 4 bases and J by 1 base, with 16 bases of the junction left unmatched. Germline values: CDR1 SNHLY, CDR2 FYNNEI. The CDR3 spans 20 residues. The CDR3 here is CASSVYGPGQRTSGANVLTF. The CDR3 DNA sequence: TGTGCCAGCAGTGTTTATGGTCCGGGACAGAGGACGTCTGGGGCCAACGTCCTGACTTTC.